The 24 T cell receptor beta chains below come from one sample, sequenced in a study of blood T cell repertoires in COVID-19. The method was immunoSEQ multiplex PCR; TCRdb's version includes in-frame clones alone and lacks a portion of them. The table lists 250,000 to 300,000 clones, over 65% of them singletons. The sequencing input was peripheral blood. The receptor set was obtained from a man in his sixties who had recovered from COVID-19.

The chain recombines TRBV2 with TRBJ2-2, with TRBD1 matching over 9 bases. CDR3 length: 16 amino acids. J was trimmed by 8 bases and V by 6 bases; bases with no gene match: 13. CDR1 SNHLY and CDR2 FYNNEI come from the germline V gene. The CDR3 loop is CASSFTDRGKGGELFF. CDR3 in DNA: TGTGCCAGCAGCTTTACGGACAGGGGAAAAGGGGGGGAGCTGTTTTTT.

This chain connects TRBV6-1 to TRBJ1-6; TRBD1 matches at 12 bases. The CDR3 is made up of 18 amino acids. Germline V gives CDR1 MNHNS, CDR2 SASEGT. The junction had 10 bases not matched to a gene; V was cut back by 4 bases and J by 6 bases. The CDR3 is CASSVAGTGGYGNSPLHF. CDR3 DNA: TGTGCCAGCAGTGTAGCCGGGACAGGGGGCTACGGTAATTCACCCCTCCACTTT.

In regard to this clone: In the same sample, other DNA sequences code for this CDR3. The J gene is TRBJ1-1, the V gene TRBV18; 8 bases align to TRBD1. V gave up 2 bases and J gave up 2 bases; unmatched junction bases: 4. The CDR3 consists of 15 residues. CDR1 and CDR2 from the germline V gene are KGHSH and LQKENI. The CDR3 nucleotides read TGTGCCAGCTCACCAGGGACAGGACGTAACACTGAAGCTTTCTTT. Translated, it gives CASSPGTGRNTEAFF. Drawing the rest from reference TRBV18 and TRBJ1-1, the complete variable domain is NAGVMQNPRHLVRRRGQEARLRCSPMKGHSHVYWYRQLPEEGLKFMVYLQKENIIDESGMPKERFSAEFPKEGPSILRIQQVVRGDSAAYFCASSPGTGRNTEAFFGQGTRLTVV.

The V gene is TRBV2, the J gene TRBJ1-1, with D unresolved. Germline lookup yields CDR1 SNHLY and CDR2 FYNNEI. There are 14 residues in the CDR3. Trimming removed 7 bases from V and 0 bases from J, with 12 bases in between. This chain's CDR3 is CASKQEEVNTEAFF. Here the CDR3 DNA reads TGTGCCAGCAAACAAGAGGAGGTGAACACTGAAGCTTTCTTT.

The gene calls are TRBV28 and TRBJ1-4; D not certain. Germline values: CDR1 MDHEN, CDR2 SYDVKM. Trimming left V 10 bases short and J 7 bases short, with 16 bases between. The length of the CDR3 is 13 residues. CDR3 DNA sequence: TGTGCCACCACAACCCCCCGGGGTGAAAAACTGTTTTTT. This codes for CATTTPRGEKLFF.

The chain recombines TRBV12-3 or TRBV12-4 with TRBJ2-3; 7 positions agree with TRBD2. V lost 6 bases, J lost 2 bases, and 2 bases stayed unmatched. CDR3 length: 13 residues. The CDR3 bases are TGTGCCAGCAGCCTAGCGGACACAGATACGCAGTATTTT. Translating it yields CASSLADTDTQYF.

This rearrangement joins TRBV7-2 to TRBJ2-5, with TRBD2 identical over 8 bases. The V gene end was trimmed by 7 bases and the J gene end by 5 bases; junction bases not matched to a gene: 6. CDR3 length: 13 amino acids. Germline CDR1 is SGHTA and CDR2 is FQGNSA. The CDR3 here is CASTSTGGETQYF. DNA of the CDR3: TGTGCCAGCACCTCGACGGGGGGGGAGACCCAGTACTTC. Full variable domain (missing parts from reference TRBV7-2 and TRBJ2-5): GAGVSQSPSNKVTEKGKDVELRCDPISGHTALYWYRQSLGQGLEFLIYFQGNSAPDKSGLPSDRFSAERTGGSVSTLTIQRTQQEDSAVYLCASTSTGGETQYFGPGTRLLVL.

This CDR3 reads CASSLAGQTEAFF. The CDR3 DNA follows: TGTGCCAGCAGCTTAGCGGGCCAGACTGAAGCTTTCTTT. The chain couples TRBV7-2 to TRBJ1-1; no firm D call. V was trimmed by 0 bases and J by 5 bases, leaving 7 bases between them. Germline CDR1 is SGHTA and CDR2 is FQGNSA. The CDR3 spans 13 residues.

The chain combines TRBV4-1 with TRBJ1-5, with D possibly matching TRBD1 (5 bases). CDR1 is MGHRA and CDR2 is YSYEKL in the germline V gene. The CDR3 is made up of 16 amino acids. With 4 bases removed from V and 5 bases from J, the gap between germline ends came to 18 bases. In DNA form, the CDR3 reads TGCGCCAGCAGCCGCACCATTCTCAGGGACTATCAGCCCCAGCATTTT. Amino acid sequence: CASSRTILRDYQPQHF.

V and J are TRBV20-1 and TRBJ2-5; D is ambiguous. The CDR3 spans 13 residues. Germline lookup yields CDR1 DFQATT and CDR2 SNEGSKA (reference sequence). The ends were cut back, 3 bases at V and 1 base at J, with 9 bases in the middle. Here the CDR3 DNA reads TGCAGTGCTAGTAGGAGTTCCCAAGAGACCCAGTACTTC. The encoded protein is CSASRSSQETQYF.

V is TRBV19 and J is TRBJ1-5; perhaps TRBD1 as D (5 bases). Trimming left V 2 bases short and J 2 bases short, with 7 bases between. This CDR3 is 14 amino acids long. CDR1 and CDR2 (germline): LNHDA, SQIVND (reference sequence). The CDR3 reads CASSIRGGNQPQHF. CDR3 bases: TGTGCCAGTAGTATACGGGGGGGCAATCAGCCCCAGCATTTT.

The rearrangement uses TRBV30 and TRBJ1-2; tentative D call: TRBD1 (6 bases). V shed 2 bases and J shed 5 bases, with 12 bases lying between them. CDR1 and CDR2 (germline): GTSNPN, SVGIG (reference sequence). The length of the CDR3 is 13 residues. Here the CDR3 reads CAWSPTDRYGYTF. DNA of the CDR3: TGTGCCTGGAGTCCCACCGACAGGTATGGCTACACCTTC.

This chain uses TRBV19 with TRBJ2-7; 12 positions match TRBD2. Germline V gene lookup returns CDR1 LNHDA and CDR2 SQIVND (reference sequence). This CDR3 region has 15 residues. J was trimmed by 6 bases and V by 5 bases; bases with no gene match: 8. The CDR3 protein is CASSQLAGGQGEQYF. CDR3 in DNA: TGTGCCAGTAGTCAACTAGCGGGAGGCCAAGGCGAGCAGTACTTC.

This chain uses TRBV30 with TRBJ1-2; 9 bases line up with TRBD1. This CDR3 has 12 residues. Germline assignment: CDR1 GTSNPN and CDR2 SVGIG (reference sequence). Losses at the gene ends were 3 bases for V and 4 bases for J; bases not matched to a gene: 0. In nucleotides, the CDR3 is TGTGCCTGGAGGGACAGGGGCTATGGCTACACCTTC. Its protein is CAWRDRGYGYTF.

This sequence joins TRBV3-1 (or the pseudogene TRBV3-2) and TRBJ1-4, with D possibly TRBD1 on 6 matching bases. Per the germline V gene, CDR1 is LGHDT and CDR2 is YNNKEL (reference sequence). This CDR3 is built from 20 residues. Trimming left V 0 bases short and J 3 bases short, with 23 bases between. The CDR3 bases are TGTGCCAGCAGCCAAGAGAGGAGGTCGTACAGGGTCACAGCTAATGAAAAACTGTTTTTT. This codes for CASSQERRSYRVTANEKLFF.

This clone was observed once. The chain is built from TRBV7-8 and TRBJ2-3; D might be TRBD2 (6 bases). Germline V gene data show CDR1 as SGHVS and CDR2 as FQNEAQ. The length of the CDR3 is 14 residues. V lost 2 bases and J 1 base, leaving 7 bases between the germline ends. CDR3 protein: CASSLSSGTDTQYF. CDR3 coding DNA: TGTGCCAGCAGCTTATCTAGCGGCACAGATACGCAGTATTTT.

The gene calls are TRBV24-1 and TRBJ1-5; no clear D. Germline CDR1 and CDR2: KGHDR and SFDVKD. Between the trimmed V and J ends, which lost 5 bases and 4 bases, there was a span of 11 bases. The CDR3 covers 14 residues. The CDR3, as DNA: TGTGCCACCAGTGCCCCGGGAGGTAATCAGCCCCAGCATTTT. It translates to CATSAPGGNQPQHF.

V and J are TRBV30 and TRBJ1-6, with TRBD1 as a possible D gene (6 bases). The CDR3 has 15 residues. CDR1 GTSNPN and CDR2 SVGIG come from the germline V gene (reference sequence). Trimming took off 2 bases at V and 5 bases at J, with 13 bases between the two ends. This CDR3 is CAWSRAGTNNSPLHF. The CDR3 coding sequence is TGTGCCTGGAGTAGAGCCGGGACAAATAATTCACCCCTCCACTTT. Filled out from reference TRBV30 and TRBJ1-6, the complete variable domain reads SQTIHQWPATLVQPVGSPLSLECTVEGTSNPNLYWYRQAAGRGLQLLFYSVGIGQISSEVPQNLSASRPQDRQFILSSKKLLLSDSGFYLCAWSRAGTNNSPLHFGNGTRLTVT.

The V gene is TRBV7-2, the J gene TRBJ1-6; the D is unclear. The CDR3 is 12 amino acids. CDR1 SGHTA and CDR2 FQGNSA come from the germline V gene. The ends were cut back, 7 bases at V and 10 bases at J, with 11 bases in the middle. This chain's CDR3 is CASKASGSPLHF. The CDR3 DNA sequence: TGTGCCAGCAAGGCCTCGGGGTCACCCCTCCACTTT.

This sequence joins TRBV28 and TRBJ1-6; D is unclear. Germline values: CDR1 MDHEN, CDR2 SYDVKM. The CDR3 contains 12 residues. V dropped 3 bases and J dropped 10 bases, with 7 bases sitting between them. CDR3 nucleotides: TGTGCCAGCAGTTTTAACTTCTCACCCCTCCACTTT. Residues: CASSFNFSPLHF.

This clone was counted a few times. This chain uses TRBV2 with TRBJ1-1, with a tentative D call TRBD1 (5 bases). The V and J ends lost 4 bases and 6 bases respectively, with 9 bases between them. Per germline, CDR1 SNHLY and CDR2 FYNNEI. The CDR3 covers 12 residues. The CDR3 DNA follows: TGTGCCAGCAGTGCAGGGAGGGCTGAAGCTTTCTTT. It codes for CASSAGRAEAFF.

In this sample, this clone turned up once. The V call is TRBV11-2, the J call TRBJ1-6, with 9 bases that match TRBD1. CDR3 length: 15 amino acids. Germline values: CDR1 SGHAT, CDR2 FQNNGV. The junction had 8 bases not matched to a gene; V was cut back by 5 bases and J by 9 bases. CDR3 sequence reads: CASSTPQGAGSPLHF. CDR3 nucleotides: TGTGCCAGCAGCACTCCACAGGGGGCCGGTTCACCCCTCCACTTT.

The chain is built from TRBV7-2 and TRBJ2-1; D remains ambiguous. Germline CDR1 is SGHTA and CDR2 is FQGNSA. The CDR3 spans 15 residues. Trimming took off 1 base at V and 2 bases at J, with 9 bases between the two ends. The CDR3 is CASSLVRNPYNEQFF. The DNA for the CDR3 is TGTGCCAGCAGCTTAGTGCGGAACCCCTACAATGAGCAGTTCTTC.

The chain couples TRBV5-1 to TRBJ2-3, with 11 bases fitting TRBD2. The V gene's germline CDR1 is SGHRS and CDR2 YFSETQ. Unmatched junction bases numbered 3, after V lost 0 bases and J lost 3 bases. The CDR3 is made up of 16 amino acids. CDR3 region: CASSLAPSGGTDTQYF. The CDR3 region has the DNA TGCGCCAGCAGCTTGGCTCCTAGCGGGGGGACAGATACGCAGTATTTT.